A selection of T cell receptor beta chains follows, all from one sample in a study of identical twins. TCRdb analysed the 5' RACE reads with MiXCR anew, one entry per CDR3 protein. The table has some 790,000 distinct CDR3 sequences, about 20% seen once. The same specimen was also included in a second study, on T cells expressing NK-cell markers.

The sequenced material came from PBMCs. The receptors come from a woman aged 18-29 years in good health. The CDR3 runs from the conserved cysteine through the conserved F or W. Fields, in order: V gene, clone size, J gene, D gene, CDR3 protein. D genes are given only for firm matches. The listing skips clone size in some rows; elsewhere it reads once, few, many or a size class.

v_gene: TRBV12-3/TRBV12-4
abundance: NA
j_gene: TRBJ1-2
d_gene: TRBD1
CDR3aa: CASSFQSDRGYGYTF

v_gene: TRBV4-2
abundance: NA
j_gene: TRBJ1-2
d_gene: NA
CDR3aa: CASSGAGGTKAIYGYTF

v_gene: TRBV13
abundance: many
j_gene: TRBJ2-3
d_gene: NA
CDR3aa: CASSPWDTQYF

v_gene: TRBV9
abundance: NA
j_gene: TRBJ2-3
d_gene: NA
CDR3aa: CASSVTGRLTDTQYF

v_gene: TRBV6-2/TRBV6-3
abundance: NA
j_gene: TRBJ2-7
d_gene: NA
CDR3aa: CASSYSTQGFRGYEQYF

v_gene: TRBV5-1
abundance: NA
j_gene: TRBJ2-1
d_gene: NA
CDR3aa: CASSPGTASREQFF

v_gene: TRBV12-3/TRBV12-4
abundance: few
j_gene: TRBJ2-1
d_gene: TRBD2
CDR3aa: CASTRGQRGGRNEQFF

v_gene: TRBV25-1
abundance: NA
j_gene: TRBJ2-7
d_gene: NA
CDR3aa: CASSDKRFSYEQYF

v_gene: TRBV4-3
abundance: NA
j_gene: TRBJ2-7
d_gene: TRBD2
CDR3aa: CASSQDHLAGDEQYF

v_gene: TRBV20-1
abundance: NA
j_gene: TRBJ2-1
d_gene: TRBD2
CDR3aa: CSATHLSGTSSYNEQFF

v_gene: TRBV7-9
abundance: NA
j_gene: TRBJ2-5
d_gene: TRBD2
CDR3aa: CASSQWTSGTQETQYF

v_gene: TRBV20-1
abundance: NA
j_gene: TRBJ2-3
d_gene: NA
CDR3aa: CSARLSVGTDTQYF

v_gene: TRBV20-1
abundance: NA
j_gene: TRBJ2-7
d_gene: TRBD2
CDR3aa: CSARDIASGGSYEQYF

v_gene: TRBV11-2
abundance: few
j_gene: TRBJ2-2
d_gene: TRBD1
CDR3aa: CASSLDMEWTGWNTGELFF

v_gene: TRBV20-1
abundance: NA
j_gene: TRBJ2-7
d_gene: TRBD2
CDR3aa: CSAKAGGGHEQYF

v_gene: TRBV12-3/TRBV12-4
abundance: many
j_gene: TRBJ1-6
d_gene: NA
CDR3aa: CASSLRAASPLHF

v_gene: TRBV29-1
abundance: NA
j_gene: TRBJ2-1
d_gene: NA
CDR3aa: CSVSTGFTYNEQFF